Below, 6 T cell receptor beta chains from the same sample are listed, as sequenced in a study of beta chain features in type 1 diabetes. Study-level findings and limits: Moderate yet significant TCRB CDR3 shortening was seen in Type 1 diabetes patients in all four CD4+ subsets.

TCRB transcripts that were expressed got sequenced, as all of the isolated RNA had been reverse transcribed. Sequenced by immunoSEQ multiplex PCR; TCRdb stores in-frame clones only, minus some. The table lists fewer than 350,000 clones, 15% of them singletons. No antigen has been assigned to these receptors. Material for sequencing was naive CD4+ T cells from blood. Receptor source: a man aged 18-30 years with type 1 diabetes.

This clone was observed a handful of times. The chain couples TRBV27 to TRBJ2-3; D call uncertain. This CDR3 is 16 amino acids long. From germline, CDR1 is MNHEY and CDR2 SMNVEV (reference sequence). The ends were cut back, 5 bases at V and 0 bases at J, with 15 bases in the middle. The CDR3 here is CASSPFDRLSTDTQYF. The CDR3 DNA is TGTGCCAGCAGTCCCTTCGATCGGTTAAGCACAGATACGCAGTATTTT.

CDR3 coding DNA: TGTGCCAGCAGCCTCCTAGGCAGCGGGAGGGCCTTGGAGACCCAGTACTTC. Translated: CASSLLGSGRALETQYF. V is TRBV4-2 and J is TRBJ2-5, with TRBD2 matching over 10 bases. The CDR3 loop spans 17 amino acids. V lost 4 bases and J lost 5; bases outside the gene matches: 13. Germline V CDR1 and CDR2: LGHNA, YNFKEQ.

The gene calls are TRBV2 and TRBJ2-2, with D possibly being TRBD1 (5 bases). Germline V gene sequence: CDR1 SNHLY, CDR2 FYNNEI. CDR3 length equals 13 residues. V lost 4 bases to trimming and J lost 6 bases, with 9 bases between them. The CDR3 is CASSVSGSGELFF. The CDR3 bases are TGTGCCAGCAGTGTTTCAGGGTCCGGGGAGCTGTTTTTT.

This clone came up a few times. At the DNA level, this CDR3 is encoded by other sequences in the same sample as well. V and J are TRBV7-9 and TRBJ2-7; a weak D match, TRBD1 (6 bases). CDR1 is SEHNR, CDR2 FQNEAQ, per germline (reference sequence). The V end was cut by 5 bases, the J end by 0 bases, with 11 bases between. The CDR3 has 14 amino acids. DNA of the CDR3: TGTGCCAGCAGCCCGGACAGAGCCTCCTACGAGCAGTACTTC. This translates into CASSPDRASYEQYF.

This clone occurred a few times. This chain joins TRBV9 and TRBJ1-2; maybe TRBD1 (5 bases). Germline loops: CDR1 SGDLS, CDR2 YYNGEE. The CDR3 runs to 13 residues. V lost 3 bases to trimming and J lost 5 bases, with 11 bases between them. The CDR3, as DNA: TGTGCCAGCAGCGCGGGGACTGCATATGGCTACACCTTC. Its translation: CASSAGTAYGYTF.

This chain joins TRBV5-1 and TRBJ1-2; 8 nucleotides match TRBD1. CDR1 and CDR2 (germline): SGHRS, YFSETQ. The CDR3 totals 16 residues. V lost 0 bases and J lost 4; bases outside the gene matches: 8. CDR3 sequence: CASSLAGGAAAYGYTF. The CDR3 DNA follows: TGCGCCAGCAGCTTGGCAGGGGGCGCCGCGGCCTATGGCTACACCTTC.